These 9 T cell receptor beta chains came from one sample sequenced in a study of T cells expressing NK-cell markers. No DNA is given; TCRdb re-called the 5' RACE reads and lists each CDR3 protein once. The sample holds about 150,000 distinct CDR3 sequences. The sample was blood T cells: a sorted CD56 or NKG2C T cell subset, CD4+ or CD8+ T cells, or bulk PBMC T cells (not recorded which). The source of these receptors is a woman between 45 and 65 years old in good health.

The chain combines TRBV19 with TRBJ1-2; TCRdb gives TRBD1 as the D gene, but with no DNA this cannot be confirmed. Per germline, CDR1 LNHDA and CDR2 SQIVND (reference sequence). The CDR3 is 18 residues long. CDR3 loop: CASRRLGDPGHRVYGYTF.

This chain links TRBV5-1 with TRBJ2-1. Germline CDR1 and CDR2: SGHRS and YFSETQ. CDR3 length equals 15 residues. The CDR3 is CASSTGMSSYNEQFF.

CDR3 amino acids: CASIPWAGELFF. This rearrangement joins TRBV11-2 to TRBJ2-2. CDR3 size: 12 residues. The germline gives CDR1 SGHAT, CDR2 FQNNGV.

The V call is TRBV29-1, the J call TRBJ2-1; TCRdb's D call of TRBD1 is untestable without DNA. CDR3 length: 16 residues. Germline assignment: CDR1 SQVTM and CDR2 ANQGSEA. Here the CDR3 reads CSVEATGTGAYNEQFF.

The rearrangement uses TRBV9 and TRBJ2-5; without DNA, the TCRdb call of TRBD2 cannot be checked. The CDR3 has 15 residues. From germline, CDR1 is SGDLS and CDR2 YYNGEE. The CDR3 here is CASSVASARRETQYF.

V and J are TRBV12-3 or TRBV12-4 and TRBJ2-5; TCRdb names TRBD1, which stays unverified in the absence of DNA. This CDR3 is built from 14 residues. The CDR3: CASSLVTGRETQYF.

This chain connects TRBV11-2 to TRBJ2-3. Germline CDR1 reads SGHAT; CDR2 reads FQNNGV. CDR3 size: 15 residues. This CDR3 is CASSPEASYTDTQYF. Complete variable domain (other parts from reference TRBV11-2 and TRBJ2-3): EAGVAQSPRYKIIEKRQSVAFWCNPISGHATLYWYQQILGQGPKLLIQFQNNGVVDDSQLPKDRFSAERLKGVDSTLKIQPAKLEDSAVYLCASSPEASYTDTQYFGPGTRLTVL.

The chain combines TRBV7-9 with TRBJ2-1; TCRdb lists TRBD1, though no DNA is available to test this call. Germline V gene data show CDR1 as SEHNR and CDR2 as FQNEAQ (reference sequence). This CDR3 contains 15 residues. CDR3 protein: CASSPRTGGGNEQFF. Using reference TRBV7-9 and TRBJ2-1 for the parts outside the CDR3, the full variable domain is DTGVSQNPRHKITKRGQNVTFRCDPISEHNRLYWYRQTLGQGPEFLTYFQNEAQLEKSRLLSDRFSAERPKGSFSTLEIQRTEQGDSAMYLCASSPRTGGGNEQFFGPGTRLTVL.

V is TRBV18 and J is TRBJ2-1; TCRdb selects TRBD2, and the lack of DNA leaves this call unchecked. Germline lookup yields CDR1 KGHSH and CDR2 LQKENI. The CDR3 contains 16 residues. The CDR3 protein is CASSLAKSGRVDEQFF. Filled out from reference TRBV18 and TRBJ2-1, the complete variable domain reads NAGVMQNPRHLVRRRGQEARLRCSPMKGHSHVYWYRQLPEEGLKFMVYLQKENIIDESGMPKERFSAEFPKEGPSILRIQQVVRGDSAAYFCASSLAKSGRVDEQFFGPGTRLTVL.